A selection of T cell receptor beta chains follows, all from one sample in a study of blood T cell repertoires in COVID-19. Some clones are missing from TCRdb's copy, which holds only in-frame ones; the method was immunoSEQ multiplex PCR. The table records roughly 230,000 clones, around 84% of them present only once. The sample taken for sequencing was PBMCs or T cells enriched from blood (not recorded which). All receptors derive from a woman between 50 and 59 years old who had been exposed to COVID-19. CDR3s include the opening cysteine and the closing phenylalanine or tryptophan. D genes are given only for firm matches. Clone size is given for some rows only: seen once, a few or many times, or a class if the clone is expanded.

J: TRBJ2-1
V: TRBV7-9
size: once
D: TRBD1
DNA: TGTGCCAGCAGCGGACCGGGACAGGGTTCCTACAATGAGCAGTTCTTC
CDR3: CASSGPGQGSYNEQFF

J: TRBJ1-2
V: TRBV5-1
size: NA
D: TRBD1
DNA: TGCGCCAGCAGCGGAGAGGACAGGGGGCGCTACTATGGCTACACCTTC
CDR3: CASSGEDRGRYYGYTF

J: TRBJ2-5
V: TRBV2
size: once
D: NA
DNA: TGTGCCAGCAGTCGACGAGACAGCCAAGAGACCCAGTACTTC
CDR3: CASSRRDSQETQYF

J: TRBJ1-1
V: TRBV3-1/TRBV3-2
size: NA
D: NA
DNA: TGTGCCAGCAGCCAGGGGCTTTTAGGCACTGAAGCTTTCTTT
CDR3: CASSQGLLGTEAFF

J: TRBJ2-1
V: TRBV10-1
size: many
D: NA
DNA: TGCGCCAGCAGTGAATGGGGGCGAGGGATCCCCTACAATGAGCAGTTCTTC
CDR3: CASSEWGRGIPYNEQFF

J: TRBJ2-1
V: TRBV5-1
size: NA
D: TRBD2
DNA: TGCGCCAGCAGCTTGGGCCCAACTAGCGGGGGGGCTAGGAATGAGCAGTTCTTC
CDR3: CASSLGPTSGGARNEQFF

J: TRBJ1-1
V: TRBV6-2/TRBV6-3
size: NA
D: NA
DNA: TGTGCCAGCATTTATGCCCCGGGGACTGAAGCTTTCTTT
CDR3: CASIYAPGTEAFF

J: TRBJ1-3
V: TRBV7-8
size: NA
D: NA
DNA: TGTGCCAGCAGCTTAGGACTCGAAAACACCATATATTTT
CDR3: CASSLGLENTIYF

J: TRBJ2-2
V: TRBV25-1
size: NA
D: NA
DNA: TGTGCCAGCAGTGATTTTGTCGGTTTTGGCACCGGGGAGCTGTTTTTT
CDR3: CASSDFVGFGTGELFF

J: TRBJ1-1
V: TRBV19
size: few
D: NA
DNA: TGTGCCAGTAGTAGCATCCTAAAGGGGACTGAAGCTTTCTTT
CDR3: CASSSILKGTEAFF

J: TRBJ2-7
V: TRBV6-6
size: NA
D: TRBD2
DNA: TGTGCCAGCAGTCGTCACGGGGGGTCCTTAGCGGGGATTTCCTACGAGCAGTACTTC
CDR3: CASSRHGGSLAGISYEQYF

J: TRBJ1-6
V: TRBV6-6
size: NA
D: NA
DNA: TGTGCCAGCAGTTACCCCCCACAGGGCCCTAATTCACCCCTCCACTTT
CDR3: CASSYPPQGPNSPLHF

J: TRBJ2-5
V: TRBV5-1
size: NA
D: TRBD2
DNA: TGCGCCAGCAGCCTTCGGGCTAGCGGGGGTGAGACCCAGTACTTC
CDR3: CASSLRASGGETQYF

J: TRBJ2-5
V: TRBV4-3
size: NA
D: NA
DNA: TGCGCCAGCAGCCAAAACCGGGATGCTGAACTAGAGACCCAGTACTTC
CDR3: CASSQNRDAELETQYF

J: TRBJ1-2
V: TRBV5-4
size: NA
D: TRBD1
DNA: TGTGCCAGCAGCTACCCCGGGACAGGGTTATATGATGGCTACACCTTC
CDR3: CASSYPGTGLYDGYTF

J: TRBJ1-2
V: TRBV2
size: NA
D: NA
DNA: TGTGCCAGCAGGTACAGGAGTTATGGCTACACCTTC
CDR3: CASRYRSYGYTF

J: TRBJ2-3
V: TRBV7-2
size: NA
D: NA
DNA: TGTGCCAGCACAGGAAGGATTTTGCAATCCGATACGCAGTATTTT
CDR3: CASTGRILQSDTQYF

J: TRBJ1-2
V: TRBV18
size: once
D: NA
DNA: TGTGCCAGCTCACCTCAGGGTGAGCTCGATGGCTACACCTTC
CDR3: CASSPQGELDGYTF

J: TRBJ2-7
V: TRBV28
size: NA
D: TRBD2
DNA: TGTGCCAGCAGTTTGACGCCTCTGACTAGCGGGGGGTCCGAGCAGTACTTC
CDR3: CASSLTPLTSGGSEQYF

J: TRBJ1-2
V: TRBV6-6
size: once
D: NA
DNA: TGTGCCAGCAGTTACTCTAGCCAGAATGGCTACACCTTC
CDR3: CASSYSSQNGYTF

J: TRBJ2-2
V: TRBV6-5
size: once
D: NA
DNA: TGTGCCAGCAGTTACTCCCCCATCAACACCGGGGAGCTGTTTTTT
CDR3: CASSYSPINTGELFF

J: TRBJ1-1
V: TRBV18
size: NA
D: NA
DNA: TGTGCCAGCTCACCACCGGATGGGGGCCTGAAGACTGAAGCTTTCTTT
CDR3: CASSPPDGGLKTEAFF

J: TRBJ1-1
V: TRBV7-6
size: NA
D: NA
DNA: TGTGCCAGCAGTTGGCTCACTGAAGCTTTCTTT
CDR3: CASSWLTEAFF

J: TRBJ2-5
V: TRBV15
size: NA
D: TRBD1
DNA: TGTGCCACCAGCAGGGCCGGGACAGGGGTTGATGAGACCCAGTACTTC
CDR3: CATSRAGTGVDETQYF

J: TRBJ2-5
V: TRBV30
size: few
D: TRBD1
DNA: TGTGCCTGGAGCGGACAGGGTTACGGGACCCAGTACTTC
CDR3: CAWSGQGYGTQYF

J: TRBJ2-2
V: TRBV4-3
size: NA
D: TRBD1
DNA: TGCGCCAGCAGCCGTTACAGGGGCCCCGGGGAGCTGTTTTTT
CDR3: CASSRYRGPGELFF

J: TRBJ1-1
V: TRBV28
size: NA
D: NA
DNA: TGTGCCAGCACCGGGACAATGAACACTGAAGCTTTCTTT
CDR3: CASTGTMNTEAFF

J: TRBJ1-2
V: TRBV5-8
size: NA
D: TRBD1
DNA: TGTGCCAGCAGCCTGTACTCTGGGACAGGGGGTTATGGCTACACCTTC
CDR3: CASSLYSGTGGYGYTF

J: TRBJ1-1
V: TRBV7-9
size: NA
D: TRBD1
DNA: TGTGCCAGCAGCTTCCAGGGGGTGGACACTGAAGCTTTCTTT
CDR3: CASSFQGVDTEAFF

J: TRBJ2-1
V: TRBV7-6
size: NA
D: NA
DNA: TGTGCCAGCAGCTTAAACCTCCGGGGGTACAATGAGCAGTTCTTC
CDR3: CASSLNLRGYNEQFF